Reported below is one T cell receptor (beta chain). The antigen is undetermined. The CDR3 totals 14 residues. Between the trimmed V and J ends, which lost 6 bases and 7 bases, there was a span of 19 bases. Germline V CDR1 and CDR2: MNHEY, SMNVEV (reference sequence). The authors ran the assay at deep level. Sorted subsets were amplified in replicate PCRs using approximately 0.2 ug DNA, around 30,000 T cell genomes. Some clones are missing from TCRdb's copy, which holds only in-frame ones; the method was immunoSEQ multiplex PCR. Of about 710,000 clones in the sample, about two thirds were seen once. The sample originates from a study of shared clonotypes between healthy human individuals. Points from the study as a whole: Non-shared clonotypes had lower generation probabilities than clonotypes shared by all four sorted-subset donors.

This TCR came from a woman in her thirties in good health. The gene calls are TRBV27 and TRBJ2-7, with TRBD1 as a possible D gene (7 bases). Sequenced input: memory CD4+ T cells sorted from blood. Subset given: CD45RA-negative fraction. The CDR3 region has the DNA TGTGCCAGCAGCCTGGGACAGTGGGCGGGAGAGCAGTACTTC. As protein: CASSLGQWAGEQYF.